A single sample is the source of the 15 T cell receptor beta chains below, sequenced in a study of cytomegalovirus exposure and HLA in healthy donors. PCR involved 60 Vbeta and 13 Jbeta primers. Repertoires were generated with immunoSEQ multiplex PCR, while TCRdb's copy carries only in-frame clones and drops some. The sample includes under 150,000 clones, around 77% of them seen just once. Source material: PBMCs. The origin of the receptors is a woman aged 25 to 39 in good health and CMV-seropositive.

The chain carries TRBV6-5 and TRBJ1-5; 7 positions agree with TRBD1. The CDR3 is 13 residues long. Germline V gene lookup returns CDR1 MNHEY and CDR2 SVGAGI. The V segment lost 5 bases and the J segment 8 bases; nucleotides outside the gene matches: 6. The DNA of the CDR3 is TGTGCCAGCAGTAAGACAGGGCTTGAGCCCCAGCATTTT. This gives the protein CASSKTGLEPQHF.

A few counts support this clone. This chain uses TRBV28 with TRBJ1-1, with 8 nucleotides matching TRBD1. The length of the CDR3 is 17 residues. V shed 6 bases and J 1 base; nucleotides not matched to a gene: 13. CDR1 is MDHEN, CDR2 SYDVKM, per germline. CDR3 sequence (DNA): TGTGCCAGCAGCCCGCCCCGGGACAGGTTAGGGAACACTGAAGCTTTCTTT. Encoded protein: CASSPPRDRLGNTEAFF. The variable domain in full, completed from reference TRBV28 and TRBJ1-1, reads DVKVTQSSRYLVKRTGEKVFLECVQDMDHENMFWYRQDPGLGLRLIYFSYDVKMKEKGDIPEGYSVSREKKERFSLILESASTNQTSMYLCASSPPRDRLGNTEAFFGQGTRLTVV.

The chain combines TRBV6-5 with TRBJ2-5, with D unresolved. This CDR3 region has 15 residues. The germline V gene encodes CDR1 MNHEY and CDR2 SVGAGI. V was pared by 0 bases and J by 4 bases, with 12 bases between. CDR3 in amino acids: CASSYSSQRGETQYF. The CDR3 nucleotides read TGTGCCAGCAGTTACTCGAGTCAGCGCGGAGAGACCCAGTACTTC.

The chain couples TRBV7-3 to TRBJ2-1; 9 positions match TRBD1. This CDR3 comprises 14 residues. In germline, CDR1 is SGHTA, CDR2 FQGTGA. V dropped 5 bases and J dropped 7; count of bases not matched to a gene: 6. CDR3 residues: CASSPGQGVNEQFF. The DNA for the CDR3 is TGTGCCAGCAGCCCGGGACAGGGAGTGAATGAGCAGTTCTTC.

V gene TRBV28 combines with J gene TRBJ2-1; D may be TRBD2 (5 bases). The CDR3 has 16 amino acids. The V gene's germline CDR1 is MDHEN and CDR2 SYDVKM. Trimming took off 6 bases at V and 6 bases at J, with 21 bases between the two ends. As DNA, the CDR3 is TGTGCCAGCAGCTCCCCATCACGCGTTGCGGGCAATGAGCAGTTCTTC. Translated, it gives CASSSPSRVAGNEQFF.

The J gene is TRBJ2-7, the V gene TRBV7-2, with D perhaps TRBD2 (6 bases). Germline lookup yields CDR1 SGHTA and CDR2 FQGNSA. The ends were cut back, 2 bases at V and 5 bases at J, with 16 bases in the middle. The CDR3 totals 15 residues. CDR3 DNA: TGTGCCAGCAGCTTAACACGCCTAGCGCGACACGAGCAGTACTTC. Protein product: CASSLTRLARHEQYF. Looking up the rest from reference TRBV7-2 and TRBJ2-7 gives the full variable domain: GAGVSQSPSNKVTEKGKDVELRCDPISGHTALYWYRQSLGQGLEFLIYFQGNSAPDKSGLPSDRFSAERTGGSVSTLTIQRTQQEDSAVYLCASSLTRLARHEQYFGPGTRLTVT.

The chain joins TRBV7-2 to TRBJ1-1, with TRBD1 matching 7 bases. V trimming: 1 base; J trimming: 7 bases; junction bases outside the gene matches: 6. Germline V CDR1 and CDR2: SGHTA, FQGNSA. CDR3 size: 14 residues. The CDR3 region is CASSLGWTGYEAFF. The CDR3 coding sequence is TGTGCCAGCAGCTTAGGTTGGACAGGTTATGAAGCTTTCTTT.

The chain is built from TRBV30 and TRBJ2-3; 9 nucleotides match TRBD2. The germline V gene has CDR1 GTSNPN and CDR2 SVGIG (reference sequence). The CDR3 runs 15 residues. J lost 5 bases, V lost 4 bases, and 10 bases had no gene match. The CDR3 reads CAWNWRGGRIDTQYF. CDR3 in DNA: TGTGCCTGGAATTGGCGGGGGGGCCGGATAGATACGCAGTATTTT.

In this sample, this clone turned up a few times. The gene calls are TRBV6-6 and TRBJ1-1; 10 bases align to TRBD1. The germline V gene encodes CDR1 MNHNY and CDR2 SVGAGI (reference sequence). This CDR3 has 16 residues. V dropped 5 bases and J dropped 4; count of bases not matched to a gene: 10. CDR3 in amino acids: CASSGGQGILFTEAFF. The CDR3 nucleotides read TGTGCCAGCAGTGGGGGACAGGGGATTTTGTTCACTGAAGCTTTCTTT.

The genes are TRBV5-6 and TRBJ2-1, with 11 bases matching TRBD2. Germline loops: CDR1 SGHDT, CDR2 YYEEEE. With V trimmed by 0 bases and J by 8 bases, 4 bases remained unmatched. The CDR3 totals 15 residues. Written as DNA, the CDR3 is TGTGCCAGCAGCTTGGGCCCTAGCGGGAGGTATGAGCAGTTCTTC. Its translation is CASSLGPSGRYEQFF.

The chain recombines TRBV10-3 with TRBJ2-3; TRBD1 agrees at 7 bases. This CDR3 has 14 residues. The ends lost 3 bases at V and 6 bases at J; junction bases unmatched: 6. In germline, CDR1 is ENHRY, CDR2 SYGVKD. The CDR3 bases are TGTGCCATCAGTGAACCTACAGGGGTGGATACGCAGTATTTT. Translation: CAISEPTGVDTQYF.

J is TRBJ2-5 and V is TRBV6-6, with a tentative D call TRBD1 (6 bases). There are 13 residues in the CDR3. Germline V CDR1 and CDR2: MNHNY, SVGAGI (reference sequence). V was pared by 6 bases and J by 5 bases, with 13 bases between. CDR3 DNA: TGTGCCAGCAGCCAATTAAGGGGGGAGACCCAGTACTTC. Its protein is CASSQLRGETQYF.

This clone was found a few times. The chain employs TRBV2 and TRBJ1-1; tentative D call: TRBD1 (5 bases). Germline V lookup: CDR1 SNHLY, CDR2 FYNNEI. Trimming removed 5 bases from V and 1 base from J, with 14 bases in between. This CDR3 comprises 15 residues. The chain's CDR3 is CASSSGRGRNTEAFF. In nucleotides, the CDR3 is TGTGCCAGCAGTTCGGGGAGGGGCAGGAACACTGAAGCTTTCTTT.

This rearrangement joins TRBV7-2 to TRBJ2-1, with D tentatively TRBD2 (5 bases). This CDR3 is 15 amino acids long. The V gene lost 3 bases and the J gene lost 0 bases, with 9 bases spanning the gap. CDR1 is SGHTA, CDR2 FQGNSA, per germline. CDR3 protein: CASSFGAASYNEQFF. The CDR3 region has the DNA TGTGCCAGCAGCTTCGGAGCGGCCTCCTACAATGAGCAGTTCTTC.

This clone was found a few times. V gene TRBV5-1 combines with J gene TRBJ1-2, with TRBD1 matching 10 bases. Germline CDR1 SGHRS, CDR2 YFSETQ. Losses at the gene ends were 4 bases for V and 1 base for J; bases not matched to a gene: 4. The CDR3 is 15 residues long. The CDR3 region has the DNA TGCGCCAGCAGCGTGGGACAGGGGTATAACTATGGCTACACCTTC. It encodes CASSVGQGYNYGYTF.